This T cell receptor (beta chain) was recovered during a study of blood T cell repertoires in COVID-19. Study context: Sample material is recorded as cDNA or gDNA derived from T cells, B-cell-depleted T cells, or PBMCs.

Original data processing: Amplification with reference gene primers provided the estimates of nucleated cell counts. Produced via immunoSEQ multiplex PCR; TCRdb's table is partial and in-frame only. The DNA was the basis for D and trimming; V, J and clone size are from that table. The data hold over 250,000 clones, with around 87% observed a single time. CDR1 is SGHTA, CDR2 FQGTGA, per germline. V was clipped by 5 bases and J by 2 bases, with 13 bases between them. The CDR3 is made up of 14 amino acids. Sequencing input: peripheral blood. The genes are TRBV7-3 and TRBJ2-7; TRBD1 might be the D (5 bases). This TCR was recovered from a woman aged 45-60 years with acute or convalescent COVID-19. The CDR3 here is CASSERPGTYEQYF. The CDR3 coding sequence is TGTGCCAGCAGCGAACGACCAGGGACCTACGAGCAGTACTTC.